This T cell receptor (beta chain) was obtained from a study of cytomegalovirus exposure and HLA in healthy donors. General study findings and limits: For most TCR sequences rarity was the rule, although some public TCRs occurred in many donors.

TCRdb's table, derived via immunoSEQ multiplex PCR, lists solely in-frame clones and lacks some. The sample carries 220,000 or so clones, 75% to 95% recorded once. In germline, CDR1 is SGHTA, CDR2 FQGTGA. The CDR3 covers 19 residues. V was clipped by 3 bases and J by 2 bases, with 25 bases between them. Worth noting for this clone: The antigen remains unidentified.

The V call is TRBV7-3, the J call TRBJ1-2, with D possibly TRBD1 on 6 matching bases. The TCR comes from a woman between 18 and 29 years old in good health and CMV-seronegative. The specimen was PBMCs. CDR3: CASSLTGSQQGFSNYGYTF. DNA for the CDR3: TGTGCCAGCAGCTTGACAGGTTCCCAACAGGGCTTTTCAAACTATGGCTACACCTTC.